The following is a T cell receptor beta chain sequence with its context. These data come from a study of shared clonotypes between healthy human individuals. The CDR3 loop spans 15 amino acids. Looked up from germline, CDR1 is SNHLY and CDR2 is FYNNEI. Trimming removed 7 bases from V and 1 base from J; junction bases left unmatched: 6. The repertoire was sequenced with immunoSEQ multiplex PCR; TCRdb's copy has only in-frame clones and lacks some. Here the sample spans nearly 1,000,000 clones, about three quarters being singletons. The source is a man aged 18 to 30 in good health. V usage is TRBV2 and J usage is TRBJ1-5; 8 bases agree with TRBD1. Specimen: memory CD4+ T cells sorted from blood. The subset: CD45RA-negative fraction. CDR3 DNA sequence: TGTGCCAGCACCGAGGACAGGGCGAGCAATCAGCCCCAGCATTTT. This encodes CASTEDRASNQPQHF. The full variable domain, completed using reference TRBV2 and TRBJ1-5, is EPEVTQTPSHQVTQMGQEVILRCVPISNHLYFYWYRQILGQKVEFLVSFYNNEISEKSEIFDDQFSVERPDGSNFTLKIRSTKLEDSAMYFCASTEDRASNQPQHFGDGTRLSIL.